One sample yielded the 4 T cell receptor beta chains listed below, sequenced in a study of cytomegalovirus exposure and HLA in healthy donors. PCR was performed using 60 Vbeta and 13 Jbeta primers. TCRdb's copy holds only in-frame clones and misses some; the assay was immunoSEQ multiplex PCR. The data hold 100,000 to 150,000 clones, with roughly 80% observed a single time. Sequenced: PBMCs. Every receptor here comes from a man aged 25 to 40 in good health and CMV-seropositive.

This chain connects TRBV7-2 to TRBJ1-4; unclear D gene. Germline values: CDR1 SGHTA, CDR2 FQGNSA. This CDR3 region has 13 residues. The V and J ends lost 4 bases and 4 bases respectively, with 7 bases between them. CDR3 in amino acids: CASSSLSNEKLFF. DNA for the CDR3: TGTGCCAGCAGCTCTCTGAGTAATGAAAAACTGTTTTTT.

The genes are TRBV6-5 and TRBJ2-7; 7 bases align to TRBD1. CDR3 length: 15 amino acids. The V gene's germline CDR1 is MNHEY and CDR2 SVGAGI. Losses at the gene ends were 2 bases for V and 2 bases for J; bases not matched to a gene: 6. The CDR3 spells CASSYGQERAYEQYF. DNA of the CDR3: TGTGCCAGCAGTTACGGACAGGAAAGAGCCTACGAGCAGTACTTC.

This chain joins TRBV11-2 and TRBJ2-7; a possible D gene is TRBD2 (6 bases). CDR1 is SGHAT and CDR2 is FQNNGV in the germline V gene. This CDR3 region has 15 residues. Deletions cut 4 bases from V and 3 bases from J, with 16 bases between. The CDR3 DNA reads TGTGCCAGCAGCTGGACGAGGGAGGTGGGCTACGAGCAGTACTTC. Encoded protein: CASSWTREVGYEQYF.

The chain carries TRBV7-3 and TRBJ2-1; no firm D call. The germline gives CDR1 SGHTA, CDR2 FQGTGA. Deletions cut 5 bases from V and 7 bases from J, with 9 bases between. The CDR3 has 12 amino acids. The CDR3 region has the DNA TGTGCCAGCAGCCCTTTTCGGAATGAGCAGTTCTTC. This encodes CASSPFRNEQFF.